Listed here are 30 T cell receptor beta chains from one sample, sequenced in a study of T cells after yellow fever vaccination. TCRdb re-called the 5' RACE reads through MiXCR, storing one row per CDR3 protein. The sample yields tens of thousands of distinct CDR3 sequences, about 7.8% seen once. Sequenced material: CD8+ T cells sorted from PBMCs, taken 15 days after the yellow fever booster vaccination. The receptors come from a man aged 25 to 40 who received the YFV17D yellow fever vaccine.

Ten or more counts support this clonotype. The genes are TRBV10-3 and TRBJ2-1, with TRBD1 matching over 7 bases. Germline CDR1 and CDR2: ENHRY and SYGVKD. The J segment lost 8 bases and the V segment lost 0 bases, leaving 1 base of the junction unmatched. This CDR3 is 13 amino acids long. The CDR3 spells CAISESQGDEQFF. The DNA of the CDR3 is TGTGCCATCAGTGAGTCGCAGGGGGATGAGCAGTTCTTC.

Ten or more counts support this clonotype. The CDR3 DNA reads TGTGCCAGCAGTCAGGGACCGCTCACCGGGGAGCTGTTTTTT. Translation gives CASSQGPLTGELFF. The V and J genes are TRBV7-2 and TRBJ2-2; D tentatively fits TRBD1 or TRBD2 (5 bases each). CDR3 length: 14 amino acids. Germline-derived CDR1 and CDR2 are SGHTA and FQGNSA. The ends were cut back, 6 bases at V and 4 bases at J, with 12 bases in the middle.

The table lists this clonotype with many counts. The V gene is TRBV7-2, the J gene TRBJ2-7; D uncertain. From germline, CDR1 is SGHTA and CDR2 FQGNSA. This CDR3 spans 14 amino acids. The ends were cut back, 1 base at V and 5 bases at J, with 12 bases in the middle. CDR3 sequence (DNA): TGTGCCAGCAGCTTAGTAGTGGGGTACCACGAGCAGTACTTC. Its protein is CASSLVVGYHEQYF.

This clonotype was observed at least ten times. The chain carries TRBV2 and TRBJ2-3, with no clear D. The CDR3 runs 15 residues. V shed 4 bases and J shed 2 bases, with 13 bases lying between them. Germline V lookup: CDR1 SNHLY, CDR2 FYNNEI. The CDR3 DNA reads TGTGCCAGCAGTGTAGAGGTGGCAGCCACAGATACGCAGTATTTT. Translating gives CASSVEVAATDTQYF. The full variable domain, with the rest looked up from reference TRBV2 and TRBJ2-3, is EPEVTQTPSHQVTQMGQEVILRCVPISNHLYFYWYRQILGQKVEFLVSFYNNEISEKSEIFDDQFSVERPDGSNFTLKIRSTKLEDSAMYFCASSVEVAATDTQYFGPGTRLTVL.

This clonotype occurred many times. The J gene is TRBJ2-7, the V gene TRBV12-3 or TRBV12-4; D is unresolved. There are 15 residues in the CDR3. Trimming stripped 2 bases from V and 0 bases from J, with 11 bases between. CDR3 region: CASSLIGLSSYEQYF. In nucleotides, the CDR3 is TGTGCCAGCAGTTTAATCGGCCTCAGCTCCTACGAGCAGTACTTC.

This clonotype was found many times. The chain couples TRBV7-2 to TRBJ2-7; 7 bases are a match to TRBD2. CDR3 length: 13 amino acids. V was clipped by 4 bases and J by 3 bases; unmatched bases: 3. Germline-derived CDR1 and CDR2 are SGHTA and FQGNSA. CDR3 loop: CASSYPGGYEQYF. DNA for the CDR3: TGTGCCAGCAGCTACCCGGGGGGCTACGAGCAGTACTTC. Combining the CDR3 with reference TRBV7-2 and TRBJ2-7 gives the whole variable domain GAGVSQSPSNKVTEKGKDVELRCDPISGHTALYWYRQSLGQGLEFLIYFQGNSAPDKSGLPSDRFSAERTGGSVSTLTIQRTQQEDSAVYLCASSYPGGYEQYFGPGTRLTVT.

This clonotype was counted many times. The CDR3 spells CSAVGWGQPQHF. In nucleotides, the CDR3 is TGCAGTGCAGTCGGTTGGGGGCAGCCCCAGCATTTT. The chain carries TRBV20-1 and TRBJ1-5; TRBD1 might be the D (5 bases). Germline assignment: CDR1 DFQATT and CDR2 SNEGSKA (reference sequence). The CDR3 loop spans 12 amino acids. V lost 6 bases and J lost 7, with 13 bases in between.

On this clonotype: At one boundary the junction diverges from the germline segment, which might be a read error. This chain links TRBV7-2 with TRBJ2-7; 9 bases match TRBD2. The CDR3 sequence is 14 residues long. Germline CDR1 is SGHTA and CDR2 is FQGNSA. The DNA for the CDR3 is TGTGCCAGCAGCTATACTAGCGGGCAGTACGAGCAGCACTTC. This gives the protein CASSYTSGQYEQHF.

This clonotype showed up many times. J is TRBJ2-1 and V is TRBV28, with D hard to call. This CDR3 has 16 residues. V lost 2 bases, J lost 0 bases, and 11 bases lay in between. Germline V gene data show CDR1 as MDHEN and CDR2 as SYDVKM. CDR3: CASSLLGESSYNEQFF. In DNA form, the CDR3 reads TGTGCCAGCAGTTTACTCGGAGAAAGCTCCTACAATGAGCAGTTCTTC.

This clonotype was detected ten times or more. This chain uses TRBV6-2 or TRBV6-3 with TRBJ2-1, with 13 bases matching TRBD2. Germline loops: CDR1 MNHEY, CDR2 SVGEGT. The V and J ends lost 5 bases and 1 base, in that order; junction bases with no gene match: 8. The CDR3 extends over 18 amino acids. CDR3 coding DNA: TGTGCCAGCAGTCTAGGACTAGCGGGAGTGAGGTCCTACAATGAGCAGTTCTTC. This translates into CASSLGLAGVRSYNEQFF.

This clonotype has a count of ten or more. The CDR3 sequence: CAWEVGDIQYF. CDR3 DNA: TGTGCCTGGGAGGTGGGGGACATTCAGTACTTC. The V call is TRBV30, the J call TRBJ2-4; TRBD1 or TRBD2 may be the D gene (5 bases each). Trimming took off 5 bases at V and 8 bases at J, with 10 bases between the two ends. Per the germline V gene, CDR1 is GTSNPN and CDR2 is SVGIG (reference sequence). The CDR3 sequence is 11 residues long.

This clonotype has a count of ten or more. The chain employs TRBV4-2 and TRBJ2-7, with 8 positions matching TRBD2. Germline V gives CDR1 LGHNA, CDR2 YNFKEQ. V was clipped by 0 bases and J by 1 base; unmatched bases: 2. This CDR3 is 15 amino acids long. CDR3 residues: CASSQEASGSYEQYF. The CDR3 DNA reads as TGTGCCAGCAGCCAAGAAGCTAGCGGGTCCTACGAGCAGTACTTC.

This clonotype was observed many times. The chain joins TRBV25-1 to TRBJ2-1; the D is unclear. Trimming stripped 1 base from V and 3 bases from J, with 10 bases between. The CDR3 contains 15 residues. Germline values: CDR1 MGHDK, CDR2 SYGVNS. CDR3 nucleotide sequence: TGTGCCAGCAGTGAATCGGCGGAGATCTACAATGAGCAGTTCTTC. This codes for CASSESAEIYNEQFF.

This rearrangement joins TRBV11-1 to TRBJ2-7; TRBD1 matches 11 bases. This CDR3 is built from 18 residues. CDR1 SGHAT and CDR2 FQDESV come from the germline V gene (reference sequence). The V gene end was trimmed by 3 bases and the J gene end by 1 base; junction bases not matched to a gene: 11. In DNA, the CDR3 is TGTGCCAGCAGCTTGACACGGCCGGACAGGGGGCGTTCCTACGAGCAGTACTTC. It translates to CASSLTRPDRGRSYEQYF.

This clonotype was recorded many times. The V and J genes are TRBV29-1 and TRBJ2-5; the D gene is possibly TRBD2 (6 bases). The CDR3 loop spans 12 amino acids. Between the trimmed V and J ends, which lost 1 base and 5 bases, there was a span of 8 bases. Germline V lookup: CDR1 SQVTM, CDR2 ANQGSEA. CDR3 DNA: TGCAGCGTTGAAGGGACTATGGAGACCCAGTACTTC. This encodes CSVEGTMETQYF.

The chain combines TRBV7-2 with TRBJ2-1; D is undetermined. The CDR3 extends over 15 amino acids. V gave up 3 bases and J gave up 0 bases, with 9 bases separating them. Germline V lookup: CDR1 SGHTA, CDR2 FQGNSA. The CDR3 nucleotides read TGTGCCAGCAGCTTCCGGGTCCACTCCTACAATGAGCAGTTCTTC. Its translation is CASSFRVHSYNEQFF.

On this clonotype: With a much larger clone just one base away, this may be a read error. The V call is TRBV12-3 or TRBV12-4, the J call TRBJ2-2, with D possibly matching TRBD1 (5 bases). V lost 7 bases and J 4 bases, leaving 13 bases between the germline ends. The CDR3 has 14 residues. CDR3 in amino acids: CASIPDSFTGELFF. The CDR3 nucleotides are TGTGCCAGCATTCCCGACAGCTTCACCGGGGAGCTGTTTTTT.

Ten or more counts support this clonotype. The V gene is TRBV7-9, the J gene TRBJ2-1, with 7 bases aligning to TRBD2. Germline assignment: CDR1 SEHNR and CDR2 FQNEAQ (reference sequence). V shed 4 bases, J shed 5 bases, and the junction held 8 bases outside the gene matches. The CDR3 spans 15 residues. The CDR3 DNA follows: TGTGCCAGCAGCTCTCTAAGCGGGAACAACAATGAGCAGTTCTTC. The encoded protein is CASSSLSGNNNEQFF.

This clonotype was picked up many times. The rearrangement links TRBV3-1 to TRBJ1-2; 7 positions agree with TRBD1. Germline lookup yields CDR1 LGHDT and CDR2 YNNKEL (reference sequence). The CDR3 runs to 17 residues. J gave up 6 bases and V 4 bases, and 17 bases lay outside the gene matches. CDR3 sequence reads: CASSPDGGTDYWDGYTF. The CDR3 DNA follows: TGTGCCAGCAGCCCAGATGGAGGGACAGATTACTGGGATGGCTACACCTTC.

This clonotype was seen ten or more times. The rearrangement uses TRBV5-1 and TRBJ2-3; D ambiguous. Germline values: CDR1 SGHRS, CDR2 YFSETQ. Trimming removed 3 bases from V and 5 bases from J, with 7 bases in between. There are 12 residues in the CDR3. CDR3 bases: TGCGCCAGCAGCTCCGAAGTAGATACGCAGTATTTT. Translating it yields CASSSEVDTQYF.

The table lists this clonotype with a few counts. The chain carries TRBV2 and TRBJ1-1; 7 nucleotides agree with TRBD1. CDR1 is SNHLY, CDR2 FYNNEI, per germline. This CDR3 contains 17 residues. V lost 7 bases and J lost 4; bases outside the gene matches: 18. Here the CDR3 DNA reads TGTGCCAGCATGAGCCATAGACAGGGAGAAAGCGGCACTGAAGCTTTCTTT. The encoded protein is CASMSHRQGESGTEAFF.

As regards this clonotype: This sequence may be a read error, since a much larger clone differs from it by one base. This chain joins TRBV28 and TRBJ2-1; no clear D. The CDR3 contains 13 residues. Germline CDR1 MDHEN, CDR2 SYDVKM. The CDR3 coding sequence is TGTGCCAGCAGTTTATTCCAATACAATGGGCAGTTCTTC. Protein sequence: CASSLFQYNGQFF.

This clonotype was counted ten times or more. V and J are TRBV12-3 or TRBV12-4 and TRBJ2-1; 7 nucleotides agree with TRBD1. The CDR3 consists of 14 residues. V lost 2 bases and J lost 7; bases outside the gene matches: 5. CDR3 DNA: TGTGCCAGCAGTTTACCCGGGACAGCGAATGAGCAGTTCTTC. Its protein is CASSLPGTANEQFF.

This clonotype was recorded at least ten times. J is TRBJ2-5 and V is TRBV20-1, with D perhaps matching TRBD2 (6 bases). From germline, CDR1 is DFQATT and CDR2 SNEGSKA (reference sequence). Deletions cut 5 bases from V and 7 bases from J, with 14 bases between. CDR3 length: 12 amino acids. CDR3 nucleotides: TGCAGTGCTCCAGGAGGGATGGTGACCCAGTACTTC. It yields the protein CSAPGGMVTQYF.

This clonotype was detected many times. The chain's CDR3 is CASSDTTTGVYGYTF. DNA for the CDR3: TGTGCCAGCAGTGACACGACAACAGGTGTCTATGGCTACACCTTC. This chain joins TRBV6-4 and TRBJ1-2, with a weak D call TRBD1 (5 bases). The V end was cut by 2 bases, the J end by 4 bases, with 14 bases between. CDR1 and CDR2 (germline): MRHNA, SNTAGT. The CDR3 spans 15 residues.

This clonotype came up many times. The rearrangement uses TRBV27 and TRBJ2-1, with 8 positions matching TRBD1. Germline CDR1 MNHEY, CDR2 SMNVEV (reference sequence). J gave up 8 bases and V 6 bases, and 9 bases lay outside the gene matches. The CDR3 covers 14 residues. The CDR3 DNA reads as TGTGCCAGCAGCCTCGGACAGGGAATCGATGAGCAGTTCTTC. It encodes CASSLGQGIDEQFF.

This clonotype was seen at least ten times. The rearrangement joins TRBV29-1 to TRBJ2-1; D perhaps matches TRBD2 (5 bases). V was trimmed by 4 bases and J by 8 bases, leaving 6 bases between them. Per the germline V gene, CDR1 is SQVTM and CDR2 is ANQGSEA. The length of the CDR3 is 10 residues. CDR3 protein: CSVVGDEQFF. The CDR3 nucleotides read TGCAGCGTTGTCGGGGATGAGCAGTTCTTC.

The chain employs TRBV19 and TRBJ1-1; D perhaps matches TRBD1 (5 bases). V gave up 5 bases and J gave up 6 bases, with 13 bases separating them. The CDR3 has 13 amino acids. In germline, CDR1 is LNHDA, CDR2 SQIVND (reference sequence). CDR3 DNA sequence: TGTGCCAGTAGTCTAGGGGCCGTTGCTGAAGCTTTCTTT. It specifies CASSLGAVAEAFF. Filled out from reference TRBV19 and TRBJ1-1, the complete variable domain reads DGGITQSPKYLFRKEGQNVTLSCEQNLNHDAMYWYRQDPGQGLRLIYYSQIVNDFQKGDIAEGYSVSREKKESFPLTVTSAQKNPTAFYLCASSLGAVAEAFFGQGTRLTVV.

This clonotype was recorded many times. J is TRBJ2-1 and V is TRBV7-8; D is undetermined. Germline V gene data show CDR1 as SGHVS and CDR2 as FQNEAQ. V lost 3 bases to trimming and J lost 5 bases, with 11 bases between them. The CDR3 length is 14 residues. In nucleotides, the CDR3 is TGTGCCAGCAGCTTGATTAGCTGGAACAATGAGCAGTTCTTC. Translation gives CASSLISWNNEQFF. Together with reference TRBV7-8 and TRBJ2-1, the CDR3 gives the full variable domain: GAGVSQSPRYKVAKRGQDVALRCDPISGHVSLFWYQQALGQGPEFLTYFQNEAQLDKSGLPSDRFFAERPEGSVSTLKIQRTQQEDSAVYLCASSLISWNNEQFFGPGTRLTVL.

This clonotype occurred many times. The CDR3 reads CASFLNSYEQYF. The CDR3 coding sequence is TGCGCCAGCTTTCTTAACTCCTACGAGCAGTACTTC. The chain has TRBV4-3 and TRBJ2-7, with unresolved D. Germline V gene sequence: CDR1 LGHNA, CDR2 YSLEER. The CDR3 length is 12 residues. Trimming cost V 8 bases and J 0 bases, with 8 bases left between them.